This T cell receptor (beta chain) comes out of a study of OX40 agonist ivuxolimab in advanced cancers. The assay was immunoSEQ multiplex PCR, and TCRdb's table has in-frame clones only and misses some. The sample contains around 55,000 clones, approximately 80% of which appear only once. Comment on this clone: The antigen remains undetermined.

The germline V and J ends were trimmed by 5 bases and 1 base, with 11 bases remaining between them. This CDR3 has 14 residues. The germline gives CDR1 SGHAT, CDR2 FQNNGV. Study-level points and caveats: At doses 0.1 to 3.0 mg/kg, CD4+ and CD8+ clones expanded.

Source: CD4+ or CD8+ T cells sorted from blood, taken in a trial of the OX40 agonist ivuxolimab. The V and J genes are TRBV11-2 and TRBJ2-5, with D possibly TRBD2 on 6 matching bases. This sequence originates from an adult with an advanced solid tumor such as melanoma, head and neck, liver or kidney cancer. CDR3 nucleotide sequence: TGTGCCAGCAGCAGCAGGGACTTCCAAGAGACCCAGTACTTC. Translation gives CASSSRDFQETQYF.